This T cell receptor beta chain was profiled in a study of identical twins. MiXCR, run by TCRdb on the 5' RACE reads, gives a single entry per CDR3 protein. Here the sample spans some 460,000 distinct CDR3 sequences, approximately 15% being singletons. The CDR3 is 14 residues long. Germline CDR1 SNHLY, CDR2 FYNNEI. The V gene lost 3 bases and the J gene lost 3 bases, with 12 bases spanning the gap. This clonotype turned up a few times. These same data were also listed under a study on yellow fever vaccine responses in identical twins.

The sequence derives from a young woman in good health. The chain couples TRBV2 to TRBJ2-7; D is perhaps TRBD1 (6 bases). The sequenced sample was CD4+ T cells sorted from blood. CDR3 nucleotide sequence: TGTGCCAGCAGTGATTTGCAGGGGAACTACGAGCAGTACTTC. Its protein is CASSDLQGNYEQYF.